This note documents a single T cell receptor beta chain sequence. Its matching antigen is unknown. The data derive from a study of OX40 agonist ivuxolimab in advanced cancers. Study results and caveats: Relative to CD4+ cells, CD8+ T cells on average had more expanded clones. Clonal expansion by week 6 occurred in CD4+ and CD8+ blood T cells (at 0.1 to 3.0 mg/kg).

Autoimmune disease history or systemic immunosuppression excluded patients. Blood sampling was done at baseline, cycle 4 day 1, and cycle 7 day 1. Sequencing used immunoSEQ multiplex PCR; TCRdb keeps in-frame clones, though not all of them. This sample yields fewer than 65,000 clones, of which roughly nine tenths are seen a single time; 11% belongs to the top ten. Germline loops: CDR1 MDHEN, CDR2 SYDVKM. V lost 6 bases and J lost 3, with 13 bases in between. The CDR3 has 14 amino acids. This specimen consisted of CD4+ or CD8+ T cells sorted from blood, obtained in a trial of the OX40 agonist ivuxolimab. The receptor comes from an adult with an advanced solid tumor such as melanoma, head and neck, liver or kidney cancer. This chain connects TRBV28 to TRBJ2-3; D gene unclear. DNA of the CDR3: TGTGCCAGCAGACCCTTTTTGGGAACAGATACGCAGTATTTT. Its translation is CASRPFLGTDTQYF.